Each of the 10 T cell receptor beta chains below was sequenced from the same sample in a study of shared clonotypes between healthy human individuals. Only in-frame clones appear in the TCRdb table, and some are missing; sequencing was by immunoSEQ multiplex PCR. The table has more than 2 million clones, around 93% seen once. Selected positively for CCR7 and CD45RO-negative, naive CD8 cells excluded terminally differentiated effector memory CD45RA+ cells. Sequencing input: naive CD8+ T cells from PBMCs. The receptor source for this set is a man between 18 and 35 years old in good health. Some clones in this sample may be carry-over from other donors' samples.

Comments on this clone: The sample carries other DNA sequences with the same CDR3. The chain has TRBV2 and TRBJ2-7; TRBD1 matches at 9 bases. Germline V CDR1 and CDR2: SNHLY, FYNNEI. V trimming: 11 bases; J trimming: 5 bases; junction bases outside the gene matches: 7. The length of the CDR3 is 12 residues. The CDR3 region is CAGGQGNDEQYF. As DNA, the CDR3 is TGTGCCGGCGGACAGGGGAATGACGAGCAGTACTTC.

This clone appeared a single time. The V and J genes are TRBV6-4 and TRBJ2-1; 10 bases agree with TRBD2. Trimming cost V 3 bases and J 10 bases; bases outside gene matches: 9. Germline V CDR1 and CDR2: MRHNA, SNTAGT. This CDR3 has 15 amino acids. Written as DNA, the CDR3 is TGTGCCAGCAGTGATTTCGCTAGCGGGAGTCTCGAGCAGTTCTTC. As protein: CASSDFASGSLEQFF.

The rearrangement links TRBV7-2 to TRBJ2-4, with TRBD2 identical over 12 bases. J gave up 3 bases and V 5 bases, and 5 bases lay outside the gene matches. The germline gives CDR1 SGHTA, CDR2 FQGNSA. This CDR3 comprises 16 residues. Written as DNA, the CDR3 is TGTGCCAGCAGCCCCGGGACTAGCGGGCTCAAAAACATTCAGTACTTC. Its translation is CASSPGTSGLKNIQYF.

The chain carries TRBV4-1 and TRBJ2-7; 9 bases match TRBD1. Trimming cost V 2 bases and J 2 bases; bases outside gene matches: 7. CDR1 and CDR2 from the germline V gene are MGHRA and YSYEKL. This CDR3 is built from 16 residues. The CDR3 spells CASSQHPGTGTYEQYF. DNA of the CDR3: TGCGCCAGCAGCCAACACCCCGGGACAGGGACCTACGAGCAGTACTTC.

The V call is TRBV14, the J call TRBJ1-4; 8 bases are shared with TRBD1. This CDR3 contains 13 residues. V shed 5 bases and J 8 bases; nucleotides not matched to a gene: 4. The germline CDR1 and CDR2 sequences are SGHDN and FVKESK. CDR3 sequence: CASSGGQGEKLFF. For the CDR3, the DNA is TGTGCCAGCAGCGGCGGACAGGGAGAAAAACTGTTTTTT.

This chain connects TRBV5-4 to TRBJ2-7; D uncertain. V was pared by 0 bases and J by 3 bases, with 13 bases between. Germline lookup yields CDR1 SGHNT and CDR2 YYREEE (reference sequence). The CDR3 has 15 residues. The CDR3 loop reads CASSLDGSLVYEQYF. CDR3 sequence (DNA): TGTGCCAGCAGCTTGGACGGCTCCCTTGTCTACGAGCAGTACTTC. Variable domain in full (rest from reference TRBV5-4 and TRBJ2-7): ETGVTQSPTHLIKTRGQQVTLRCSSQSGHNTVSWYQQALGQGPQFIFQYYREEENGRGNFPPRFSGLQFPNYSSELNVNALELDDSALYLCASSLDGSLVYEQYFGPGTRLTVT.

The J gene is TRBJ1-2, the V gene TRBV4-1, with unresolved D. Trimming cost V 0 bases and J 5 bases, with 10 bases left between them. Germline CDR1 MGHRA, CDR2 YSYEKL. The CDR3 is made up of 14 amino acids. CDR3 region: CASSQDPRMYGYTF. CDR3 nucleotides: TGCGCCAGCAGCCAAGATCCGCGGATGTATGGCTACACCTTC.

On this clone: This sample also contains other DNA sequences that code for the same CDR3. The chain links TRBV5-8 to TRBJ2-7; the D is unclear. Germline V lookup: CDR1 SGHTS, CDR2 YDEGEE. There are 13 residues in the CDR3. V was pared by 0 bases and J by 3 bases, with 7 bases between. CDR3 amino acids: CASSLVGNYEQYF. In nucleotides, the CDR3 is TGTGCCAGCAGCTTGGTTGGTAACTACGAGCAGTACTTC.

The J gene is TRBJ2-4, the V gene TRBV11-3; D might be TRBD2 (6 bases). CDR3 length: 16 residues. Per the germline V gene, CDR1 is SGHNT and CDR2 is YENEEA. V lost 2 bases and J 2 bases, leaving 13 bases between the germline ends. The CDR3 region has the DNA TGTGCCAGCAGCTTATTTGGTGGGGGGACCAAAAACATTCAGTACTTC. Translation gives CASSLFGGGTKNIQYF.

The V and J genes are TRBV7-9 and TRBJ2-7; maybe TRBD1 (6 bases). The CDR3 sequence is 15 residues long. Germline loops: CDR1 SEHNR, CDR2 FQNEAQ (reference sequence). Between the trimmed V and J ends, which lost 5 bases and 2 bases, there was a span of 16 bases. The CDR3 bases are TGTGCCAGCAGCGGCCGGGACACTCCAACCTACGAGCAGTACTTC. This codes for CASSGRDTPTYEQYF.